The source of this TCR beta chain is a study of blood T cell repertoires in COVID-19. Only in-frame clones appear in the TCRdb table, and some are missing; sequencing was by immunoSEQ multiplex PCR. The sample lists around 150,000 clones, 79% occurring once. Germline assignment: CDR1 MRHNA and CDR2 SNTAGT. V lost 6 bases to trimming and J lost 4 bases; unmatched junction nucleotides: 10. This CDR3 comprises 16 residues. The sequence was obtained from a man aged 45-60 years with active or convalescent COVID-19. The source material was peripheral blood. V and J are TRBV6-4 and TRBJ2-1; 9 nucleotides agree with TRBD1. The CDR3 here is CASSAQGASSYNEQFF. The CDR3 bases are TGTGCCAGCAGCGCACAGGGGGCCTCTTCTTACAATGAGCAGTTCTTC.